This T cell receptor beta chain stems from a study of response to subunit inactivated influenza vaccine. Findings and caveats of the study: After each seasonal influenza vaccination, few new T cells are recruited, the authors suggested.

This clonotype has more than one count but fewer than ten. Its antigen is still unknown. TCRdb reprocessed the RT-PCR reads with MiXCR, giving one entry per CDR3 protein. The sample contains about 540,000 distinct CDR3 sequences, roughly 25% of which appear only once. The germline V and J ends were trimmed by 6 bases and 0 bases, with 14 bases remaining between them. CDR3 length equals 16 residues. This same sample was also taken into another study, of T cells expressing NK-cell markers. That source reports: The authors made TCR beta cDNA libraries by 5'RACE template switching. This switching added a universal primer site and UMIs. Roughly 6 donors had dominant NKG2C+ clonotypes that comprised about 1.0-8% of their CD8+ T cells. The CD3+CD56-NKG2C+ fraction was also led by these clonotypes in a few donors.

Sequencing was performed on CD4+ T cells sorted from PBMCs, taken 11 to 12 days after vaccination. The chain joins TRBV12-3 or TRBV12-4 to TRBJ2-2, with D perhaps TRBD2 (5 bases). The source is a man aged 45-65 years who received an inactivated influenza vaccine. The CDR3 here is CASRLGHFANTGELFF. The CDR3 nucleotides are TGTGCCAGCAGACTAGGGCATTTCGCGAACACCGGGGAGCTGTTTTTT.